A single sample gave rise to the 17 T cell receptor beta chains below, sequenced in a study of control samples from healthy donors and cancer patients. Profiling relied on immunoSEQ multiplex PCR, and the TCRdb table lists in-frame clones only, not all of them. The sample includes 75,000 to 90,000 clones, 89% of them seen just once. Sequencing was carried out using PBMCs. The receptors were sampled from a woman in her forties or fifties with colorectal cancer.

The chain couples TRBV27 to TRBJ1-1, with D unresolved. The CDR3 has 14 amino acids. Germline CDR1 reads MNHEY; CDR2 reads SMNVEV (reference sequence). The ends were cut back, 0 bases at V and 0 bases at J, with 5 bases in the middle. CDR3 loop: CASSLSTLNTEAFF. In DNA, the CDR3 is TGTGCCAGCAGTTTATCGACACTGAACACTGAAGCTTTCTTT.

The chain couples TRBV4-1 to TRBJ2-2; D possibly corresponds to TRBD2 (6 bases). Germline CDR1 is MGHRA and CDR2 is YSYEKL. The V gene lost 0 bases and the J gene lost 3 bases, with 17 bases spanning the gap. CDR3 length: 18 amino acids. CDR3 region: CASSQDREEGTDTGELFF. Written as DNA, the CDR3 is TGCGCCAGCAGCCAAGATAGGGAGGAAGGCACCGACACCGGGGAGCTGTTTTTT.

Only one count was recorded for this clone. This sequence joins TRBV5-1 and TRBJ1-2; perhaps TRBD1 as D (5 bases). V lost 2 bases and J lost 5, with 13 bases in between. CDR3 length equals 14 residues. The germline V gene encodes CDR1 SGHRS and CDR2 YFSETQ. CDR3 in amino acids: CASSLRAGSYGYTF. The DNA of the CDR3 is TGCGCCAGCAGCTTAAGGGCAGGGAGTTATGGCTACACCTTC.

The gene calls are TRBV7-2 and TRBJ2-5; D unresolved. V shed 4 bases and J shed 5 bases, with 8 bases lying between them. Germline V gene data show CDR1 as SGHTA and CDR2 as FQGNSA. The CDR3 covers 12 residues. The CDR3 bases are TGTGCCAGCAGCTCCTCCCGGGAGACCCAGTACTTC. This gives the protein CASSSSRETQYF.

The chain links TRBV5-1 to TRBJ2-2; 8 bases line up with TRBD1. CDR1 is SGHRS, CDR2 YFSETQ, per germline. Trimming at V came to 4 bases and at J to 1 base, leaving 6 bases not matched to a gene. The CDR3 is made up of 16 amino acids. Here the CDR3 DNA reads TGCGCCAGCAGCCTTGGGACAGGTTGGAACACCGGGGAGCTGTTTTTT. Amino acid sequence: CASSLGTGWNTGELFF.

V gene TRBV15 combines with J gene TRBJ1-3; D remains unclear. Per germline, CDR1 LNHNV and CDR2 YYDKDF (reference sequence). The length of the CDR3 is 15 residues. V lost 0 bases to trimming and J lost 4 bases, with 10 bases between them. The CDR3 sequence is CATSRDLQGGNTIYF. The CDR3 nucleotides are TGTGCCACCAGCAGAGATCTGCAAGGGGGAAACACCATATATTTT.

The chain joins TRBV4-1 to TRBJ2-1; no firm D call. Trimming stripped 1 base from V and 5 bases from J, with 6 bases between. Germline CDR1 reads MGHRA; CDR2 reads YSYEKL. This CDR3 spans 13 amino acids. This chain's CDR3 is CASSQVSDNEQFF. The CDR3 nucleotides read TGCGCCAGCAGCCAAGTAAGTGACAATGAGCAGTTCTTC.

The rearrangement links TRBV6-5 to TRBJ1-6; D gene unclear. The length of the CDR3 is 14 residues. Trimming took off 7 bases at V and 9 bases at J, with 16 bases between the two ends. The germline V gene encodes CDR1 MNHEY and CDR2 SVGAGI. In DNA, the CDR3 is TGTGCCAGCACCTCGATGGACGTTCGTTCACCCCTCCACTTT. Amino acids: CASTSMDVRSPLHF.

Note on this clone: Other nucleotide sequences in the sample specify the same CDR3. The V call is TRBV7-3, the J call TRBJ1-6, with a weak D call TRBD1 (5 bases). The CDR3 is 15 residues long. Germline V gives CDR1 SGHTA, CDR2 FQGTGA. The V gene lost 2 bases and the J gene lost 6 bases, with 11 bases spanning the gap. This CDR3 is CASSLRSRGNSPLHF. CDR3 bases: TGTGCCAGCAGCTTACGGTCTAGGGGTAATTCACCCCTCCACTTT.

This chain uses TRBV5-1 with TRBJ2-3; D perhaps matches TRBD2 (6 bases). Germline CDR1 and CDR2: SGHRS and YFSETQ. The CDR3 has 14 amino acids. Between the trimmed V and J ends, which lost 1 base and 4 bases, there was a span of 10 bases. CDR3 sequence reads: CASSLWDSSDTQYF. In nucleotides, the CDR3 is TGCGCCAGCAGCTTGTGGGACTCCTCAGATACGCAGTATTTT. Variable domain in full (rest from reference TRBV5-1 and TRBJ2-3): KAGVTQTPRYLIKTRGQQVTLSCSPISGHRSVSWYQQTPGQGLQFLFEYFSETQRNKGNFPGRFSGRQFSNSRSEMNVSTLELGDSALYLCASSLWDSSDTQYFGPGTRLTVL.

This clone was counted a single time. This rearrangement joins TRBV3-1 (or the pseudogene TRBV3-2) to TRBJ1-2; D uncertain. Germline V gene data show CDR1 as LGHDT and CDR2 as YNNKEL (reference sequence). Trimming shortened V by 4 bases and J by 8 bases, and 11 bases separated the two germline ends. The CDR3 is made up of 12 amino acids. CDR3 residues: CASSLRAGGYTF. The CDR3, as DNA: TGTGCCAGCAGCCTCAGAGCGGGGGGCTACACCTTC.

V gene TRBV30 combines with J gene TRBJ1-6; D is perhaps TRBD1 (6 bases). The CDR3 length is 17 residues. CDR1 is GTSNPN, CDR2 SVGIG, per germline (reference sequence). V lost 2 bases to trimming and J lost 7 bases, with 21 bases between them. The DNA for the CDR3 is TGTGCCTGGAGTACGCCCCCGTTTGGACAGAACAATTCACCCCTCCACTTT. It encodes CAWSTPPFGQNNSPLHF.

This chain connects TRBV5-8 to TRBJ2-1, with D unresolved. Germline CDR1 reads SGHTS; CDR2 reads YDEGEE. The CDR3 extends over 15 amino acids. Trimming removed 0 bases from V and 0 bases from J, with 7 bases in between. CDR3 sequence (DNA): TGTGCCAGCAGCTTGGGCTATTCCTCCTACAATGAGCAGTTCTTC. Protein: CASSLGYSSYNEQFF. The full variable domain, rest sourced from reference TRBV5-8 and TRBJ2-1, is EAGVTQSPTHLIKTRGQQATLRCSPISGHTSVYWYQQALGLGLQFLLWYDEGEERNRGNFPPRFSGRQFPNYSSELNVNALELEDSALYLCASSLGYSSYNEQFFGPGTRLTVL.

The CDR3 sequence: CASSLQGSNQPQHF. CDR3 coding DNA: TGTGCCAGCAGTTTACAGGGAAGCAATCAGCCCCAGCATTTT. V is TRBV6-6 and J is TRBJ1-5, with a possible D match to TRBD1 (6 bases). Germline-derived CDR1 and CDR2 are MNHNY and SVGAGI (reference sequence). The CDR3 sequence is 14 residues long. V was shortened by 4 bases and J by 1 base, with 8 bases between the two germline ends.

This chain connects TRBV10-2 to TRBJ2-7, with TRBD2 identical over 7 bases. After removal of 6 bases from V and 3 bases from J, the junction contained 5 bases not matched to a gene. The CDR3 has 13 residues. Germline V gene sequence: CDR1 WSHSY, CDR2 SAAADI. The CDR3 DNA sequence: TGCGCCAGCAGACTAGCTAGCGGCTACGAGCAGTACGTC. Amino acid sequence: CASRLASGYEQYV.

CDR3: CASSDGARESDEQFF. As DNA, the CDR3 is TGTGCCAGCAGTGACGGGGCTAGGGAGAGCGATGAGCAGTTCTTC. The V call is TRBV6-1, the J call TRBJ2-1; D possibly matches TRBD1 or TRBD2 (5 bases each). Trimming removed 3 bases at V and 8 bases at J, with 17 bases between. This CDR3 contains 15 residues. Per the germline V gene, CDR1 is MNHNS and CDR2 is SASEGT.

The rearrangement links TRBV5-1 to TRBJ1-4, with D possibly matching TRBD1 (5 bases). From germline, CDR1 is SGHRS and CDR2 YFSETQ. V gave up 3 bases and J gave up 5 bases, with 17 bases separating them. The CDR3 is 16 amino acids. The CDR3 coding sequence is TGCGCCAGCAGCTACGGGACGAACGGTGTGAATGAAAAACTGTTTTTT. This codes for CASSYGTNGVNEKLFF.